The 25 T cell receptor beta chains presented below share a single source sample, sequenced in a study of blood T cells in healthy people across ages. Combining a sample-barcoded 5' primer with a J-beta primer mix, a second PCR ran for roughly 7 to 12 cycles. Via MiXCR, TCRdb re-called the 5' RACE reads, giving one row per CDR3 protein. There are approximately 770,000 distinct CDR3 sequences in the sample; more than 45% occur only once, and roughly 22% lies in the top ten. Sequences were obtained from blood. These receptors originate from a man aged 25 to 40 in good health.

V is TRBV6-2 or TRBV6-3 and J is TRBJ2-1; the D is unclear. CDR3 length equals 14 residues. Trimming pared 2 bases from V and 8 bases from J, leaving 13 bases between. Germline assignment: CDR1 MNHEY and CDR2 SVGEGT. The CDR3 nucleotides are TGTGCCAGCAGTTACAGGATCCTCTCCCATGAGCAGTTCTTC. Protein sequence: CASSYRILSHEQFF.

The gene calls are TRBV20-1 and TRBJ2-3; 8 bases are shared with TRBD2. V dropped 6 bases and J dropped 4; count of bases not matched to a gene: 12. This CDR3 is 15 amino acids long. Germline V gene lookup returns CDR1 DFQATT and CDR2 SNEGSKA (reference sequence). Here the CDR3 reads CSARGVAGSPDTQYF. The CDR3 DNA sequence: TGCAGTGCCCGGGGGGTAGCGGGGTCCCCAGATACGCAGTATTTT.

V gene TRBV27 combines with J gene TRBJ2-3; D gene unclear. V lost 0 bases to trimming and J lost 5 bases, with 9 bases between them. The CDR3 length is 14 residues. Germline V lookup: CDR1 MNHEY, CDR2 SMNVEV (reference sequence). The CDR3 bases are TGTGCCAGCAGTTTATCGGGGAAGGGAGATACGCAGTATTTT. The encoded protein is CASSLSGKGDTQYF.

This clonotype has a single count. For the CDR3, the DNA is TGTGCCATCAGTACAGGGGGCGAAACCTACGAGCAGTACTTC. Translating it yields CAISTGGETYEQYF. The chain combines TRBV10-3 with TRBJ2-7; 9 bases match TRBD1. Germline trimming cut 5 bases from V and 2 bases from J; bases unmatched to any gene: 4. From germline, CDR1 is ENHRY and CDR2 SYGVKD. The CDR3 consists of 14 residues.

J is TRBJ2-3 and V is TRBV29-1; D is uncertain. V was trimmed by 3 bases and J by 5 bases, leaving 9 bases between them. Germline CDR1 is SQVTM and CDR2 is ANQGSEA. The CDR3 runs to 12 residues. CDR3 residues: CSVDWVGDTQYF. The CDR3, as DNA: TGCAGCGTTGACTGGGTTGGAGATACGCAGTATTTT.

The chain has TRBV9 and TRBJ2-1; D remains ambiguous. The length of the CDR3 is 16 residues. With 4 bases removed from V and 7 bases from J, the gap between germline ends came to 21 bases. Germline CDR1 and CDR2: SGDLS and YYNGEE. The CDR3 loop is CASSRFAARPTNEQFF. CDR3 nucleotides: TGTGCCAGCAGCCGCTTCGCAGCGCGCCCGACGAATGAGCAGTTCTTC.

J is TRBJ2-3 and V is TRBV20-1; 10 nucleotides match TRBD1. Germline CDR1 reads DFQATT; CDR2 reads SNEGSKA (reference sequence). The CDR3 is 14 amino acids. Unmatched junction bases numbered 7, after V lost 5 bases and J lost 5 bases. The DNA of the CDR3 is TGCAGTGCTGGAACCGGGACAGGGGTAGATACGCAGTATTTT. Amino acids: CSAGTGTGVDTQYF.

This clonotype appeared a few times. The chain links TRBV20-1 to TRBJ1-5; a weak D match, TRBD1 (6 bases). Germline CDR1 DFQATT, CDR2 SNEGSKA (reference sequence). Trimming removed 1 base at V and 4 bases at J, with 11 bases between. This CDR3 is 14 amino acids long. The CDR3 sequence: CSARGQGTNQPQHF. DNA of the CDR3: TGCAGTGCTAGAGGTCAGGGGACTAATCAGCCCCAGCATTTT.

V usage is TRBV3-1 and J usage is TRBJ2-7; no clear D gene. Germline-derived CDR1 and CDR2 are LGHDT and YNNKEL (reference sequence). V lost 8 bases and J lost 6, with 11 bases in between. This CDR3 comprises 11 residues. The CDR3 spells CASSSAREQYF. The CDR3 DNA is TGTGCCAGCTCTTCGGCCCGCGAGCAGTACTTC.

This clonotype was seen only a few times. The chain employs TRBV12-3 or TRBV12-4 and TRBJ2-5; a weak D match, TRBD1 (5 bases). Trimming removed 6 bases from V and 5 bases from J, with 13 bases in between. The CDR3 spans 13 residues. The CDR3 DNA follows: TGTGCCAGCAGCACGTGGGGCGAGGAGACCCAGTACTTC. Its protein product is CASSTWGEETQYF.

CDR3 sequence: CASRPLGSGNNEQFF. In DNA, the CDR3 is TGTGCCAGCAGGCCGCTTGGTTCGGGCAACAATGAGCAGTTCTTC. The V and J genes are TRBV6-2 or TRBV6-3 and TRBJ2-1; no clear D gene. Trimming stripped 6 bases from V and 5 bases from J, with 17 bases between. CDR3 length equals 15 residues. Germline CDR1 and CDR2: MNHEY and SVGEGT.

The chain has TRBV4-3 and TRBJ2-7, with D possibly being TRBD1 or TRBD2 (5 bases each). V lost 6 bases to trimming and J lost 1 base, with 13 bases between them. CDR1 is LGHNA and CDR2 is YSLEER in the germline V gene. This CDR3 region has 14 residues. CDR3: CASRSNWGSYEQYF. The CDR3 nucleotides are TGCGCCAGCAGGTCGAATTGGGGGTCCTACGAGCAGTACTTC.

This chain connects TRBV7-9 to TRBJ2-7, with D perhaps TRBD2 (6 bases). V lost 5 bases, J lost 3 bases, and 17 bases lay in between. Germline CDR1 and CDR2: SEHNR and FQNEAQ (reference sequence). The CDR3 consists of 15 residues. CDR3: CASSEGLAIDYEQYF. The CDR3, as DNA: TGTGCCAGCAGCGAGGGCCTAGCGATTGACTACGAGCAGTACTTC. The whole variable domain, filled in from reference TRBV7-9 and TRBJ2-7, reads DTGVSQNPRHKITKRGQNVTFRCDPISEHNRLYWYRQTLGQGPEFLTYFQNEAQLEKSRLLSDRFSAERPKGSFSTLEIQRTEQGDSAMYLCASSEGLAIDYEQYFGPGTRLTVT.

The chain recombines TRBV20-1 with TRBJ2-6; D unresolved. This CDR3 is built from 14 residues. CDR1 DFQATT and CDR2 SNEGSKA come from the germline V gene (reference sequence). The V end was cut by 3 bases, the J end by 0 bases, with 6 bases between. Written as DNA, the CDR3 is TGCAGTGCTAGGTTTAACTCTGGGGCCAACGTCCTGACTTTC. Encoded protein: CSARFNSGANVLTF.

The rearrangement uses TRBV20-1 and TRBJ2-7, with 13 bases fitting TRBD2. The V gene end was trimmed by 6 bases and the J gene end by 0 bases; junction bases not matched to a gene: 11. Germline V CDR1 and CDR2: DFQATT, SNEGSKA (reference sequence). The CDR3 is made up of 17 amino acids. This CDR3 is CSARTSGRGSFSYEQYF. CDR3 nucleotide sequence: TGCAGTGCACGGACTAGCGGGAGAGGGTCCTTCTCCTACGAGCAGTACTTC.

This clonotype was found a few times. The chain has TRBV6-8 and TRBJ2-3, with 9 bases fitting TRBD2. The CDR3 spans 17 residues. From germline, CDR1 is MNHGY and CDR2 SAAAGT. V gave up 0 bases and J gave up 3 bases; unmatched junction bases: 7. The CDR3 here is CASSYSDLAGKTDTQYF. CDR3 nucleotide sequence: TGTGCCAGCAGTTACTCAGATCTAGCGGGGAAAACAGATACGCAGTATTTT.

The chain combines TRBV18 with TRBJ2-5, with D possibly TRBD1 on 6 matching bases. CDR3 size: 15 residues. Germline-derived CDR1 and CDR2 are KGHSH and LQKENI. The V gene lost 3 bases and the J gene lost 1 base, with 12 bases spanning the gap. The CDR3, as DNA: TGTGCCAGCTCACCTCAGGGGTCCCTCCAAGAGACCCAGTACTTC. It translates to CASSPQGSLQETQYF.

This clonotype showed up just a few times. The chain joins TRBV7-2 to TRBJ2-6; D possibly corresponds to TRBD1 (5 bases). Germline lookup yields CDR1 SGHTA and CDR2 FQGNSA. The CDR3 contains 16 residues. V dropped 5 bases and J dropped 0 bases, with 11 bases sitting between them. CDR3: CASSLRQLSGANVLTF. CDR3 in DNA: TGTGCCAGCAGCCTCAGACAGCTCTCTGGGGCCAACGTCCTGACTTTC.

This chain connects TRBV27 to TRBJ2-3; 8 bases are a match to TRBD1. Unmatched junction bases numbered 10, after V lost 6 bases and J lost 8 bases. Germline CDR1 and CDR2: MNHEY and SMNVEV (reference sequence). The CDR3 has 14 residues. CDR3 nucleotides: TGTGCCAGCAGGGCAGGGGGCCTACAGTTTACGCAGTATTTT. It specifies CASRAGGLQFTQYF.

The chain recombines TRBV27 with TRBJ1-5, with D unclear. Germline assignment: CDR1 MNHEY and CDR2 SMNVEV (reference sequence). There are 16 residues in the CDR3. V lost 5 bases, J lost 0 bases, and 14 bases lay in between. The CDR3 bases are TGTGCCAGCAGTCTGTCCGGGTTTAATAGCAATCAGCCCCAGCATTTT. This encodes CASSLSGFNSNQPQHF.

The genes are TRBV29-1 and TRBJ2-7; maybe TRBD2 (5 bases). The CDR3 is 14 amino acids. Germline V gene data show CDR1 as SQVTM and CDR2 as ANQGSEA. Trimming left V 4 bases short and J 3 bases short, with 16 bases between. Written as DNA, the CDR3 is TGCAGCGTTGGAGATCTGACTATAGGCTACGAGCAGTACTTC. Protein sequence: CSVGDLTIGYEQYF.

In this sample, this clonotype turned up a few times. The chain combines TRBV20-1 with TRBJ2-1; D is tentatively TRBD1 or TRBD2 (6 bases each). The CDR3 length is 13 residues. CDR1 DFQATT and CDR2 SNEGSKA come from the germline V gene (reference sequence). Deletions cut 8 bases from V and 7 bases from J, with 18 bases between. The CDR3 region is CSNPRGPGNEQFF. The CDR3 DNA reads TGCAGTAACCCACGGGGGCCGGGGAATGAGCAGTTCTTC.

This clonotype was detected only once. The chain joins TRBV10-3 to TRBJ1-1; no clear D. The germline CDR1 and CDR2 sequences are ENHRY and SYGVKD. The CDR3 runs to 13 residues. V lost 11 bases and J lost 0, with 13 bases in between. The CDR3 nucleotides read TGTGCCCTCAAAAGGGCCTTGAACACTGAAGCTTTCTTT. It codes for CALKRALNTEAFF.

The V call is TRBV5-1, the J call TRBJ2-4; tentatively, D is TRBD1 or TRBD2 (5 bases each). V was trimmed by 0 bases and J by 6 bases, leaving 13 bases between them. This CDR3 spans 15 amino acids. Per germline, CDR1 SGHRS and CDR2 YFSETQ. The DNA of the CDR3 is TGCGCCAGCAGCTTGGCCTCTGGGGGTGGAAACATTCAGTACTTC. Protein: CASSLASGGGNIQYF.

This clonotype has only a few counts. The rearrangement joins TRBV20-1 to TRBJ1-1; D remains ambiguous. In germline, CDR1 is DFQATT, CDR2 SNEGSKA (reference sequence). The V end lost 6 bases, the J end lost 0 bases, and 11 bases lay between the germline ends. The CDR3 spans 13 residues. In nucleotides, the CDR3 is TGCAGTGCCGCGGGAGAACTGAACACTGAAGCTTTCTTT. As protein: CSAAGELNTEAFF.